This T cell receptor (beta chain) was sequenced in a study of cytomegalovirus exposure and HLA in healthy donors. As concerns this clone: Its target is not known.

Study-wide results and caveats: As a later analysis revealed, most CMV-associated TCR beta chains appeared HLA-restricted.

The CDR3 length is 13 residues. Trimming stripped 2 bases from V and 4 bases from J, with 8 bases between. Germline CDR1 and CDR2: SGHDN and FVKESK. The primer mix had 60 Vbeta and 13 Jbeta primers. Using immunoSEQ multiplex PCR, the repertoire was profiled, and TCRdb retains in-frame clones only, with some absent. The sample includes some 160,000 clones, approximately 83% seen only once; the top ten take roughly 1.4%. This receptor was obtained from a woman aged 18 to 35 in good health and CMV-seronegative. The rearrangement uses TRBV14 and TRBJ1-2, with D possibly TRBD1 on 5 matching bases. The sequenced sample consisted of PBMCs. The CDR3 DNA reads TGTGCCAGCAGCCAACAGGGTAGCTATGGCTACACCTTC. Protein product: CASSQQGSYGYTF.